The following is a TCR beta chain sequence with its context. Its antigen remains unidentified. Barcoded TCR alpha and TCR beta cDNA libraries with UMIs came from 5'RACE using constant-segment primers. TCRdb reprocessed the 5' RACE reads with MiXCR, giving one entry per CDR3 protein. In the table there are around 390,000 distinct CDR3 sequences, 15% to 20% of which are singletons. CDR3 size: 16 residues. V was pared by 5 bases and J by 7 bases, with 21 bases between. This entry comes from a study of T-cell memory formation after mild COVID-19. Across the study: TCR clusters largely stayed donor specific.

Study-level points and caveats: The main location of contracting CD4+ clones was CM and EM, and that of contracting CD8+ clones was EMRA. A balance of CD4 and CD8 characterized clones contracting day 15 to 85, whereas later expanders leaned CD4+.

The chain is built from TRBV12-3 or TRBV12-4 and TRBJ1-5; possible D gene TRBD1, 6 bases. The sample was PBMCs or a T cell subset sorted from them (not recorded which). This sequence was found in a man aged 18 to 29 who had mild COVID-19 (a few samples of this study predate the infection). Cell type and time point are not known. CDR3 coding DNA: TGTGCCAGCAGTCCAAGCAGTACAGGGATAGGCCAGCCCCAGCATTTT. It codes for CASSPSSTGIGQPQHF.